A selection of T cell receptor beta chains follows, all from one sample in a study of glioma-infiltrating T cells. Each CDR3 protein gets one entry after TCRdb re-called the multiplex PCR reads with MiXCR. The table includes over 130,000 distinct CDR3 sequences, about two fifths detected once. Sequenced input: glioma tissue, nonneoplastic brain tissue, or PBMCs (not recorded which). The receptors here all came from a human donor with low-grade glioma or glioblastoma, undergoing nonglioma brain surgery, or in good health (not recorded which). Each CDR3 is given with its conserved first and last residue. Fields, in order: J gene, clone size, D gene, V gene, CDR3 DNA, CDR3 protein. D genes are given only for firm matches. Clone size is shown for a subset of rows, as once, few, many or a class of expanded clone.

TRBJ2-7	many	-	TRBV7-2	TGTGCCCGCAGCTTCCCTCCCCACGAGCAGTACTTC	CARSFPPHEQYF
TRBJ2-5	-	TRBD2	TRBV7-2	TGTGCCAGCAGCTTTGGACTAGCGGGAGGCGGAGAGACCCAGTACTTC	CASSFGLAGGGETQYF
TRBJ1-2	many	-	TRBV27	TGTGCCAGCAGCGCAGGGGAAGGCTACACCTTC	CASSAGEGYTF
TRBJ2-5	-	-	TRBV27	TGTGCCAGCAAGGGACAAATCCGGGGGACCCAGTACTTC	CASKGQIRGTQYF
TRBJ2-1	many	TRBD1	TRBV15	TGTGCCACCAGCGGAAGACAGGGCAATGAGCAGTTCTTC	CATSGRQGNEQFF
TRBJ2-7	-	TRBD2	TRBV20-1	TGCAGTGTTAAGGACCCGGGAGGGTTGAACGAGCAGTACTTC	CSVKDPGGLNEQYF
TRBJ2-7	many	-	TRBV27	TGTGCCAGCAGTTTAAGTCAGGGTGGATACGAGCAGTACTTC	CASSLSQGGYEQYF
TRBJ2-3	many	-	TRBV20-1	TGCAGTGGCGCGGACAGCACAGATACGCAGTATTTT	CSGADSTDTQYF
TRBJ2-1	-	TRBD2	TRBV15	TGTGCCACCAGCCGGGGGGGGAGTACCTACAATGAGCAGTTCTTC	CATSRGGSTYNEQFF
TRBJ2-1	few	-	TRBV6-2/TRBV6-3	TGTGCCAGTCGGCAGTGGTACAATGAGCAGTTCTTC	CASRQWYNEQFF
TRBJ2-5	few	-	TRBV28	TGTGCCAGCAGTTTGAGGAACCAAGAGACCCAGTACTTC	CASSLRNQETQYF
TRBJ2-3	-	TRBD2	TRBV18	TGTGCCAGCTCACCAATCTCACGCGGGAGGGCCGGCACAGATACGCAGTATTTT	CASSPISRGRAGTDTQYF
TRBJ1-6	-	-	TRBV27	TGTGCCAGCAGTTTACGTTTGCATAATTCACCCCTCCACTTT	CASSLRLHNSPLHF
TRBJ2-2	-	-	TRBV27	TGCGCCGTCTTTGTAGTGGGCACCGGGGAGCTGTTTTTT	CAVFVVGTGELFF
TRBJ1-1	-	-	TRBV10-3	TGTGCCATCAGTGGTCGGAACACTGAAGCTTTCTTT	CAISGRNTEAFF
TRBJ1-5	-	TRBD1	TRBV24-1	TGTGCCACCAGTGGGGGGACAGCGAATCAGCCCCAGCATTTT	CATSGGTANQPQHF
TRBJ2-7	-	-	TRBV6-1	TGTGCCAGCAGTCGTACGGGAGTCCAGCAGTACTTC	CASSRTGVQQYF
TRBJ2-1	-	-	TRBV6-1	TGTGCCACCAAGACAGAAGCTATCTACAATGAGCAGTTCTTC	CATKTEAIYNEQFF
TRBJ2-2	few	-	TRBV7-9	TGTGCCAGCAGCCCTAGGACTACAACCACCGGGGAGCTGTTTTTT	CASSPRTTTTGELFF
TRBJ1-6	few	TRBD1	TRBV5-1	TGCGCCAGCAGCTTTACGGGACAGGGTCCTAATTCACCCCTCCACTTT	CASSFTGQGPNSPLHF
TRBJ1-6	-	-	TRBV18	TGTGCCAGCTCACTACGGACAGAGAGTAATTCACCCCTCCACTTT	CASSLRTESNSPLHF
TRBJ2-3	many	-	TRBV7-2	TGTGCCAGCAGTTCCCCGGTTAATACGCAGTATTTT	CASSSPVNTQYF
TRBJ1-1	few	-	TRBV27	TGTGCCAGCAGTAAGGGACACCCCCTATTCTTT	CASSKGHPLFF
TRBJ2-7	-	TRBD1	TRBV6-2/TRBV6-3	TGTGCCAGCAGTGGGACAGGCGTAACACTCGTCGACGAGCAGTACTTC	CASSGTGVTLVDEQYF
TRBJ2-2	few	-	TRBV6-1	TGTGCCAGCAGCCCGACAGCGAACACCGGGGAGCTGTTTTTT	CASSPTANTGELFF
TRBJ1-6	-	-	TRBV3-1	TGTGCCAGCAGCCTGGAACAGGGTCCAGGTTCACCCCTCCACTTT	CASSLEQGPGSPLHF
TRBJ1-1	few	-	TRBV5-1	TGCGCCAGCAGCTTGGACACCTTGAACACTGAAGCTTTCTTT	CASSLDTLNTEAFF
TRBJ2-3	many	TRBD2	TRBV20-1	TGCAGTGCCCAAAGAGCGGGGGTGGGAATAGATACGCAGTATTTT	CSAQRAGVGIDTQYF
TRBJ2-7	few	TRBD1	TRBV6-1	TGTGCCAGCAGTTCGACAGGGGCCAGCTACGAGCAGTACTTC	CASSSTGASYEQYF
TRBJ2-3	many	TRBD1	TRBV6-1	TGTGCCAGCAGTTTAGGGACAGCTACAGATACGCAGTATTTT	CASSLGTATDTQYF
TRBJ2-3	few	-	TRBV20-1	TGCAGTGCCCCAGGGGACTGGAGCACAGATACGCAGTATTTT	CSAPGDWSTDTQYF
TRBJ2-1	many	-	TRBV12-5	TGTGCTAGTGGCCTAGGAGTCAGCTCCTACAATGAGCAGTTCTTC	CASGLGVSSYNEQFF
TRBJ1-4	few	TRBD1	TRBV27	TGTGCCAGCAGGCCCTCCCGGGACAGGGTTGACGAAAAACTGTTTTTT	CASRPSRDRVDEKLFF
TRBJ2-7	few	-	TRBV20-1	TGCAGTGCTAGTCCTCCAACGGGCGAGCAGTACTTC	CSASPPTGEQYF
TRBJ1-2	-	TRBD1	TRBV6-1	TGTGCCAGCAGCCCCCCGGGACAGGGTCGGAGTGGCTACACCTTC	CASSPPGQGRSGYTF
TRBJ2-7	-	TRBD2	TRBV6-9	TGTGCCAGCAGTTTAGGCGGAGCGGGAATTAGCGAGCAGTACTTC	CASSLGGAGISEQYF
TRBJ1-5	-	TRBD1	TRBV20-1	TGCAGTGCTAGGCTTGGACAGGGCGGTCAGCCCCAGCATTTT	CSARLGQGGQPQHF
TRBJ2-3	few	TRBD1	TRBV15	TGTGCCACCAGCAGACAAATGACAGGGAGTAGCACAGATACGCAGTATTTT	CATSRQMTGSSTDTQYF
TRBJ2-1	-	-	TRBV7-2	TGTGCCAGCAGCCCACGAAACACGAACTCCTACAATGAGCAGTTCTTC	CASSPRNTNSYNEQFF
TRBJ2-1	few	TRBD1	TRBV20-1	TGCAGTGCTAGGGCTTGGGACAGCGGCTCCTACAATGAGCAGTTCTTC	CSARAWDSGSYNEQFF